These T cell receptor beta chains were read from a single sample in a study of cytomegalovirus exposure and HLA in healthy donors. TCRdb keeps only in-frame clones here, not all; method: immunoSEQ multiplex PCR. This sample has approximately 130,000 clones, with 70% to 90% found just once. The sample comprised PBMCs. Every receptor here comes from a boy aged 5-17 years in good health and CMV-seronegative. Each CDR3 is given with its conserved first and last residue. D genes are given only for firm matches. Rows may omit the clone size; those that give it use once, few, many or a size class.

v_call: TRBV7-2; j_call: TRBJ2-5; clone_size: -; d_call: TRBD2; cdr3_nt: TGTGCCAGCAGTGGTGCTAGCGGGACGGAGACCCAGTACTTC; cdr3_aa: CASSGASGTETQYF
v_call: TRBV9; j_call: TRBJ1-5; clone_size: -; d_call: TRBD1; cdr3_nt: TGTGCCAGCAGCGTCGGGACAGGAGCCAATCAGCCCCAGCATTTT; cdr3_aa: CASSVGTGANQPQHF
v_call: TRBV27; j_call: TRBJ1-2; clone_size: -; d_call: TRBD1; cdr3_nt: TGTGCCAGCAGTCTGACAGGGAACTATGGCTACACCTTC; cdr3_aa: CASSLTGNYGYTF
v_call: TRBV27; j_call: TRBJ2-7; clone_size: -; d_call: -; cdr3_nt: TGTGCCAGCAGTTTATCGAGCGGGGAGCAGTACTTC; cdr3_aa: CASSLSSGEQYF
v_call: TRBV5-4; j_call: TRBJ2-1; clone_size: -; d_call: -; cdr3_nt: TGTGCCAGCAGCTTGCCCCCTGTCTATGAGCAGTTCTTC; cdr3_aa: CASSLPPVYEQFF
v_call: TRBV5-4; j_call: TRBJ1-1; clone_size: -; d_call: TRBD1; cdr3_nt: TGTGCCAGCAGCTTGGACAGGGGCCCTCCCGGGGACACTGAAGCTTTCTTT; cdr3_aa: CASSLDRGPPGDTEAFF
v_call: TRBV5-8; j_call: TRBJ2-3; clone_size: -; d_call: TRBD1; cdr3_nt: TGTGCCAGCAGGGGGCTGGGACAGGGGCGCACAGATACGCAGTATTTT; cdr3_aa: CASRGLGQGRTDTQYF
v_call: TRBV5-6; j_call: TRBJ1-1; clone_size: -; d_call: -; cdr3_nt: TGTGCCAGCAGCTTTTGGGGAGGTACTGAAGCTTTCTTT; cdr3_aa: CASSFWGGTEAFF
v_call: TRBV5-1; j_call: TRBJ1-1; clone_size: -; d_call: TRBD1; cdr3_nt: TGCGCCAGCAGCTTGGCCAGGGACAGGGACACTTTCTTT; cdr3_aa: CASSLARDRDTFF
v_call: TRBV4-2; j_call: TRBJ2-5; clone_size: -; d_call: TRBD2; cdr3_nt: TGTGCCAGCAGCCTCCGGACTAGCGGGAGTCAAGAGACCCAGTACTTC; cdr3_aa: CASSLRTSGSQETQYF
v_call: TRBV2; j_call: TRBJ2-2; clone_size: -; d_call: -; cdr3_nt: TGTGCCAGCAGAGGGGGCACCGGGGAGCTGTTTTTT; cdr3_aa: CASRGGTGELFF
v_call: TRBV5-1; j_call: TRBJ1-2; clone_size: -; d_call: TRBD1; cdr3_nt: TGCGCCAGCAGCTTGGCCGGGACAGGGGGCTATGGCTACCCCTTC; cdr3_aa: CASSLAGTGGYGYPF
v_call: TRBV19; j_call: TRBJ2-3; clone_size: -; d_call: TRBD1; cdr3_nt: TGTGCCAGTAGTATCGATAGACAGGGGGCTTCAGATACGCAGTATTTT; cdr3_aa: CASSIDRQGASDTQYF
v_call: TRBV7-3; j_call: TRBJ2-1; clone_size: -; d_call: TRBD2; cdr3_nt: TGTGCCAGCAGCTCCCCGGGACTAGCGGGAGGGCTGGGCAATGAGCAGTTCTTC; cdr3_aa: CASSSPGLAGGLGNEQFF
v_call: TRBV5-1; j_call: TRBJ2-4; clone_size: once; d_call: TRBD2; cdr3_nt: TGCGCCAGCAGCTTGTCAGCGGGGGCGGAAGCCAAAAACATTCAGTACTTC; cdr3_aa: CASSLSAGAEAKNIQYF
v_call: TRBV6-1; j_call: TRBJ1-6; clone_size: -; d_call: TRBD1; cdr3_nt: TGTGCCAGCAGTGAGCAGGGGGCGAGAGGGGCTTCACCCCTCCACTTT; cdr3_aa: CASSEQGARGASPLHF
v_call: TRBV7-9; j_call: TRBJ2-3; clone_size: -; d_call: TRBD2; cdr3_nt: TGTGCCAGCAGCCCAGCGATACTAGCGACACGCACAGATACGCAGTATTTT; cdr3_aa: CASSPAILATRTDTQYF
v_call: TRBV7-8; j_call: TRBJ2-7; clone_size: -; d_call: TRBD2; cdr3_nt: TGTGCCAGCAGCCCCTGGGGGGGGTTCTCCTACGAGCAGTACTTC; cdr3_aa: CASSPWGGFSYEQYF
v_call: TRBV4-3; j_call: TRBJ2-5; clone_size: once; d_call: TRBD1; cdr3_nt: TGCGCCAGCAGCTGGGGTAGGGGGCAAGGCGGGACCCAGTACTTC; cdr3_aa: CASSWGRGQGGTQYF
v_call: TRBV7-7; j_call: TRBJ2-7; clone_size: -; d_call: TRBD2; cdr3_nt: TGTGCCAGCAGCTTAGCCCCGGCGAGCGGGAGGGCGGAGCAGTACTTC; cdr3_aa: CASSLAPASGRAEQYF
v_call: TRBV9; j_call: TRBJ1-6; clone_size: -; d_call: -; cdr3_nt: TGTGCCAGCAGCGTACAGGGTTCACCCCTCCACTTT; cdr3_aa: CASSVQGSPLHF
v_call: TRBV5-1; j_call: TRBJ1-6; clone_size: -; d_call: TRBD1; cdr3_nt: TGCGCCAGCAGCGGAGCTCAGGGGGCGGGTAATTCACCCCTCCACTTT; cdr3_aa: CASSGAQGAGNSPLHF
v_call: TRBV7-2; j_call: TRBJ2-2; clone_size: -; d_call: TRBD1; cdr3_nt: TGTGCCAGCAGCTTAGGCAGGGGGCGAGGTACCGGGGAGCTGTTTTTT; cdr3_aa: CASSLGRGRGTGELFF
v_call: TRBV29-1; j_call: TRBJ2-1; clone_size: -; d_call: -; cdr3_nt: TGCAGCGTTGATCTAGGACTACTATACAATGAGCAGCTCTTC; cdr3_aa: CSVDLGLLYNEQLF
v_call: TRBV5-1; j_call: TRBJ1-3; clone_size: -; d_call: -; cdr3_nt: TGCGCCAGCAGCTTGGAGGGTAGGGGCCGAAACTCTGGAAACACCATATATTTT; cdr3_aa: CASSLEGRGRNSGNTIYF
v_call: TRBV10-3; j_call: TRBJ2-5; clone_size: few; d_call: -; cdr3_nt: TGTGCCATCAGTGAGTCTGAGGGCAAAGAGACCCAGTACTTC; cdr3_aa: CAISESEGKETQYF
v_call: TRBV28; j_call: TRBJ2-7; clone_size: -; d_call: -; cdr3_nt: TGTGCCAGCAGTTTTGGCGGGACCCCCTACGAGCAGTACTTC; cdr3_aa: CASSFGGTPYEQYF
v_call: TRBV4-3; j_call: TRBJ2-3; clone_size: -; d_call: TRBD2; cdr3_nt: TGCGCCAGCAGCCAAGGGCGGGAGGATACGCAGTATTTT; cdr3_aa: CASSQGREDTQYF
v_call: TRBV4-1; j_call: TRBJ2-7; clone_size: -; d_call: TRBD2; cdr3_nt: TGCGCCAGCAGCCAAGATCCCCTCTTCAGCGGGAATCTCTTCTACGAGCAGTACTTC; cdr3_aa: CASSQDPLFSGNLFYEQYF
v_call: TRBV6-4; j_call: TRBJ2-1; clone_size: -; d_call: -; cdr3_nt: TGTGCCAGCAGTGACTCTAGCAATGAGCAGTTCTTC; cdr3_aa: CASSDSSNEQFF
v_call: TRBV5-6; j_call: TRBJ2-2; clone_size: -; d_call: TRBD1; cdr3_nt: TGTGCCAGCAGCCTCCTGACAGGGGGTCTGACCGGGGAGCTGTTTTTT; cdr3_aa: CASSLLTGGLTGELFF
v_call: TRBV4-3; j_call: TRBJ1-5; clone_size: -; d_call: -; cdr3_nt: TGCGCCAGCAGCCAAGATTGGGACACCAATCAGCCCCAGCATTTT; cdr3_aa: CASSQDWDTNQPQHF
v_call: TRBV6-6; j_call: TRBJ1-2; clone_size: -; d_call: TRBD1; cdr3_nt: TGTGCCAGCTCGACAGGGAACTATGGCTACACCTTC; cdr3_aa: CASSTGNYGYTF
v_call: TRBV7-2; j_call: TRBJ2-3; clone_size: -; d_call: TRBD1; cdr3_nt: TGTGCCAGCAGCTTACTGACAGGGCCAGATACGCAGTATTTT; cdr3_aa: CASSLLTGPDTQYF
v_call: TRBV7-7; j_call: TRBJ2-7; clone_size: -; d_call: TRBD2; cdr3_nt: TGTGCCAGCAGCGCTTTAGCGGGGGACTCCGAGCAGTACTTC; cdr3_aa: CASSALAGDSEQYF
v_call: TRBV7-9; j_call: TRBJ2-7; clone_size: -; d_call: TRBD1; cdr3_nt: TGTGCCAGCAGCTGGGACAGGGGTCCCGCGGAGCAGTACTTC; cdr3_aa: CASSWDRGPAEQYF
v_call: TRBV9; j_call: TRBJ2-7; clone_size: -; d_call: -; cdr3_nt: TGTGCCAGCACGGAGCAGTGCTACGAGCAGTACTTC; cdr3_aa: CASTEQCYEQYF